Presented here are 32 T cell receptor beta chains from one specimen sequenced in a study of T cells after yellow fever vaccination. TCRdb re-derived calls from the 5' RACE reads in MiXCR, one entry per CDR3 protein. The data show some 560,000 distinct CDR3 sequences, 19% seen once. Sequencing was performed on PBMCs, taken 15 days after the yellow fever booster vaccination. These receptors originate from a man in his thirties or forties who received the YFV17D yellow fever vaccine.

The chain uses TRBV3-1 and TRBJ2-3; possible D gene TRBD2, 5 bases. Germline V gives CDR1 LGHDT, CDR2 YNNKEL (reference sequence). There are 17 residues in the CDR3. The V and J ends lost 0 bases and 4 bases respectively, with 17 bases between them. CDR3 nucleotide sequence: TGTGCCAGCAGCCAAGATCTTGGTGGGAGCTGGGCAGATACGCAGTATTTT. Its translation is CASSQDLGGSWADTQYF.

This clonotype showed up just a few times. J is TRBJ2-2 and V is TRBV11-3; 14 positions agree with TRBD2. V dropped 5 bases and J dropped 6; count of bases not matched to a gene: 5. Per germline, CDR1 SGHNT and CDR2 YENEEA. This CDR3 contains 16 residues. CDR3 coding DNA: TGTGCCAGCAGCCGGGGACTAGCGGGAGAAGCCGGGGAGCTGTTTTTT. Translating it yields CASSRGLAGEAGELFF.

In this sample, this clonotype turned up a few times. The CDR3 sequence is CASSENQGAKNIQYF. The CDR3 DNA is TGTGCCAGCAGTGAAAACCAGGGAGCCAAAAACATTCAGTACTTC. The rearrangement links TRBV2 to TRBJ2-4, with D possibly TRBD1 on 5 matching bases. Looked up from germline, CDR1 is SNHLY and CDR2 is FYNNEI. The CDR3 spans 15 residues. The V end lost 2 bases, the J end lost 0 bases, and 8 bases lay between the germline ends.

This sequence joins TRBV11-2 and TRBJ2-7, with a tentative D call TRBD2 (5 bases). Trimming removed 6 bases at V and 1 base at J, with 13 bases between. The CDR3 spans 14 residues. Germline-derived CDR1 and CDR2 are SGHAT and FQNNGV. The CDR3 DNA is TGTGCCAGCAGTCGCGGACGGGGATCCTACGAGCAGTACTTC. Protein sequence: CASSRGRGSYEQYF.

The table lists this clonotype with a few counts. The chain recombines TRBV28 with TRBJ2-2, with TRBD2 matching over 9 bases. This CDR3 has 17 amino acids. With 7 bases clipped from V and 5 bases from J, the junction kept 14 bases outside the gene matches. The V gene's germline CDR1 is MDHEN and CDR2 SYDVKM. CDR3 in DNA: TGTGCCAGCACTCCACCCTTTAGCGGGAGCTGGACCGGGGAGCTGTTTTTT. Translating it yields CASTPPFSGSWTGELFF.

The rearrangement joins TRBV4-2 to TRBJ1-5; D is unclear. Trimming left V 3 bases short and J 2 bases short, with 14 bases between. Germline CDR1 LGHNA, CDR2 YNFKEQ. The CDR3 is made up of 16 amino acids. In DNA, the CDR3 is TGTGCCAGCAGCCATCCCGCGGGTACGGGCAATCAGCCCCAGCATTTT. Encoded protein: CASSHPAGTGNQPQHF.

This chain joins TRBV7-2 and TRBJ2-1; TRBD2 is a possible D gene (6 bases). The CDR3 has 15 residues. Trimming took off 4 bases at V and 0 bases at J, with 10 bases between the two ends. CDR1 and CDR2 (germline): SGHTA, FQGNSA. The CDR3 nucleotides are TGTGCCAGCAGCTCTTCGCGGGGCTCCTACAATGAGCAGTTCTTC. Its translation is CASSSSRGSYNEQFF.

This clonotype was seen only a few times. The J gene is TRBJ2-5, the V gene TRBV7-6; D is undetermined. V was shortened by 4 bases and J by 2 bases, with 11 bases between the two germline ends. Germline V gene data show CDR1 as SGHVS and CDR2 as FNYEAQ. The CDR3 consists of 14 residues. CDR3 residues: CASSYSGIQETQYF. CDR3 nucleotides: TGTGCCAGCAGCTACAGTGGGATTCAAGAGACCCAGTACTTC.

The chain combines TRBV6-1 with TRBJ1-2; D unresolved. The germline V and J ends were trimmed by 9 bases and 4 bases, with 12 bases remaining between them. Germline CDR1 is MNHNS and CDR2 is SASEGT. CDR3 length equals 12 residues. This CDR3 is CASELWGYGYTF. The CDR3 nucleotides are TGTGCCAGTGAGTTATGGGGCTATGGCTACACCTTC.

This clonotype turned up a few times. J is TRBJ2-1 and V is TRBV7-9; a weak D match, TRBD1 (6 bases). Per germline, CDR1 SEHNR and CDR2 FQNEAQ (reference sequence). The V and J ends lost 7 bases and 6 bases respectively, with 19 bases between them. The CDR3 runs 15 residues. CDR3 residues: CASTPDQLGGNEQFF. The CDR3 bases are TGTGCCAGCACCCCTGACCAGCTAGGGGGCAATGAGCAGTTCTTC.

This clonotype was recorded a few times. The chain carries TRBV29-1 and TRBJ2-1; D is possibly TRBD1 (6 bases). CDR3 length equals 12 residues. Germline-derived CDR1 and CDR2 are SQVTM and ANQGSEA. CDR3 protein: CNFRTAKNEQFF. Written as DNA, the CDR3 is TGCAACTTCCGGACAGCCAAGAATGAGCAGTTCTTC.

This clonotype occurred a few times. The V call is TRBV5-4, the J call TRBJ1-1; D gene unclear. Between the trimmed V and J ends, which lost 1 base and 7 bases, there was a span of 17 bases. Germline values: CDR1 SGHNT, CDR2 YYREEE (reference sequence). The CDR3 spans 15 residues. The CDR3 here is CASSLSASFLDEAFF. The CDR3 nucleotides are TGTGCCAGCAGCTTGTCAGCCAGTTTTTTGGATGAAGCTTTCTTT. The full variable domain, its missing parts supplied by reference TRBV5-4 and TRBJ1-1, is ETGVTQSPTHLIKTRGQQVTLRCSSQSGHNTVSWYQQALGQGPQFIFQYYREEENGRGNFPPRFSGLQFPNYSSELNVNALELDDSALYLCASSLSASFLDEAFFGQGTRLTVV.

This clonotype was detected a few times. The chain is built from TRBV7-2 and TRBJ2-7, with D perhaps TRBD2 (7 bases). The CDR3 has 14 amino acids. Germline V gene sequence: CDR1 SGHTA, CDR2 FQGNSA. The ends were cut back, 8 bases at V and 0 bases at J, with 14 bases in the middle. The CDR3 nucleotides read TGTGCCAGCGAGTTAGGGGGGGACTCCTACGAGCAGTACTTC. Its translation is CASELGGDSYEQYF.

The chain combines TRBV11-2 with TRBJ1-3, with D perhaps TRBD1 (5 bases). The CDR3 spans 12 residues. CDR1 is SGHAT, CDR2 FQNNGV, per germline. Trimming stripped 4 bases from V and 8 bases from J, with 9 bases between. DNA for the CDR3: TGTGCCAGCAGCTGGAGGGGTGACACCATATATTTT. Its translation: CASSWRGDTIYF.

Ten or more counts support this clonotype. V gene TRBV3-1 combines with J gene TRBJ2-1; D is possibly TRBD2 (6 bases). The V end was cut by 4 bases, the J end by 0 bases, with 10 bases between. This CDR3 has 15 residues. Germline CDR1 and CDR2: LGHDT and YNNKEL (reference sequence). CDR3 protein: CASSRGLSSYNEQFF. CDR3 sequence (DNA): TGTGCCAGCAGCCGGGGACTTAGCTCCTACAATGAGCAGTTCTTC.

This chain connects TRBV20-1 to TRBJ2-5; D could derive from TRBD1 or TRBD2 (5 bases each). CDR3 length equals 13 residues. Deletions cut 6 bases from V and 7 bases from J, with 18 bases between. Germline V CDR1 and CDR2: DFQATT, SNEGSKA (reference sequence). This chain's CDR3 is CSARDPGYGTQYF. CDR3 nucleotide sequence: TGCAGTGCCCGGGACCCGGGCTATGGGACCCAGTACTTC.

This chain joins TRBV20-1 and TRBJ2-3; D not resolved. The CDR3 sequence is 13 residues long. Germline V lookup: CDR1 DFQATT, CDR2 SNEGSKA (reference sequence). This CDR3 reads CSPRAVGTDTQYF. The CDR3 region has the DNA TGCAGCCCCCGGGCAGTTGGCACAGATACGCAGTATTTT.

CDR3: CSANFLAGFRYEQYF. CDR3 sequence (DNA): TGCAGTGCCAATTTTCTAGCGGGATTCAGGTACGAGCAGTACTTC. The V and J genes are TRBV20-1 and TRBJ2-7; TRBD2 matches at 9 bases. The CDR3 is made up of 15 amino acids. The trim removed 6 bases at V and 4 bases at J, leaving 13 bases unmatched. The V gene's germline CDR1 is DFQATT and CDR2 SNEGSKA (reference sequence).

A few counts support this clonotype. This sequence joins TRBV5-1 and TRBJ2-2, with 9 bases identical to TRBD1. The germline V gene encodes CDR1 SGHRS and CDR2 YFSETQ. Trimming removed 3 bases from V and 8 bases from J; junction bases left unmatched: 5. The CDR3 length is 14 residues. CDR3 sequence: CASSYGQGSGELFF. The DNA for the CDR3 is TGCGCCAGCAGCTACGGACAGGGGTCGGGGGAGCTGTTTTTT. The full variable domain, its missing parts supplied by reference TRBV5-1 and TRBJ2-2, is KAGVTQTPRYLIKTRGQQVTLSCSPISGHRSVSWYQQTPGQGLQFLFEYFSETQRNKGNFPGRFSGRQFSNSRSEMNVSTLELGDSALYLCASSYGQGSGELFFGEGSRLTVL.

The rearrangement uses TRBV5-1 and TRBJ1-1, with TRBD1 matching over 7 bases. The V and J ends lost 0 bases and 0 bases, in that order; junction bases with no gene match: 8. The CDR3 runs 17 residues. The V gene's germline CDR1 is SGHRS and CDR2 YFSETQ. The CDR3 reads CASSLVGRGILNTEAFF. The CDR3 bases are TGCGCCAGCAGCTTGGTTGGCAGGGGGATTTTGAACACTGAAGCTTTCTTT.

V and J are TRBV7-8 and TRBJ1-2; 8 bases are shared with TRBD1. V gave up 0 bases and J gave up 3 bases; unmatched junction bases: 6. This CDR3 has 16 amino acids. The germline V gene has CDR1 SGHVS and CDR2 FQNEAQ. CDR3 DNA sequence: TGTGCCAGCAGCTTAGCGCCAGGGGGCATAGACTATGGCTACACCTTC. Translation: CASSLAPGGIDYGYTF.

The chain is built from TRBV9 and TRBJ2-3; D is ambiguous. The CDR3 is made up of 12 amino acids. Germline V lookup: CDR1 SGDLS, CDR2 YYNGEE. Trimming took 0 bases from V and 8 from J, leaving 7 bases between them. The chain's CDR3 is CASSVVGSTQYF. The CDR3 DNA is TGTGCCAGCAGCGTAGTGGGGTCTACGCAGTATTTT. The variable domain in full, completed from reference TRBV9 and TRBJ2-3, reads DSGVTQTPKHLITATGQRVTLRCSPRSGDLSVYWYQQSLDQGLQFLIQYYNGEERAKGNILERFSAQQFPDLHSELNLSSLELGDSALYFCASSVVGSTQYFGPGTRLTVL.

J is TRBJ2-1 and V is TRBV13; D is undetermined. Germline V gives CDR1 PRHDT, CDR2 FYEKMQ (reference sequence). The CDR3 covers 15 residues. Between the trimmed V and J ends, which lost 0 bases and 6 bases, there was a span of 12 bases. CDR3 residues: CASSLGGHLANEQFF. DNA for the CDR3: TGTGCCAGCAGCTTAGGTGGGCATTTGGCCAATGAGCAGTTCTTC.

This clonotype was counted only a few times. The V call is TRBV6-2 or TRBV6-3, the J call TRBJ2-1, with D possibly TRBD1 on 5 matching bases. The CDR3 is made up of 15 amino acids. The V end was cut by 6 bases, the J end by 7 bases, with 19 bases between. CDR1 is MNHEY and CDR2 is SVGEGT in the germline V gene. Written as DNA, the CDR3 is TGTGCCAGCAGAGGGGCCAGCGCCGCACCAAATGAGCAGTTCTTC. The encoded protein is CASRGASAAPNEQFF.

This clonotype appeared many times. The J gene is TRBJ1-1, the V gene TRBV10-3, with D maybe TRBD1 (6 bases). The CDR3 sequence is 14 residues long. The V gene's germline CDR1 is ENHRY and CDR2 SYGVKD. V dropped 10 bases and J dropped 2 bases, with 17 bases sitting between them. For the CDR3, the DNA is TGTGCCACGTCCCCGGACAGCGATAACACTGAAGCTTTCTTT. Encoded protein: CATSPDSDNTEAFF.

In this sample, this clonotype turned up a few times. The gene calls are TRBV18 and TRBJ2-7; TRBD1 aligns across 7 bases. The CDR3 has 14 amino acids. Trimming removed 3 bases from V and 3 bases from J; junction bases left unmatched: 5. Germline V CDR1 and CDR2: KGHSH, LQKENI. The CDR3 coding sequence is TGTGCCAGCTCACCCCGGGACAGCCTCTACGAGCAGTACTTC. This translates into CASSPRDSLYEQYF. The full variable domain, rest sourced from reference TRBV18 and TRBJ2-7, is NAGVMQNPRHLVRRRGQEARLRCSPMKGHSHVYWYRQLPEEGLKFMVYLQKENIIDESGMPKERFSAEFPKEGPSILRIQQVVRGDSAAYFCASSPRDSLYEQYFGPGTRLTVT.

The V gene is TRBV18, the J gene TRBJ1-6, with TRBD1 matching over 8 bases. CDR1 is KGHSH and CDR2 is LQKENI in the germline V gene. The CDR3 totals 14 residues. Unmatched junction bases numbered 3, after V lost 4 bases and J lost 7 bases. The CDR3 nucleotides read TGTGCCAGCTCACGACAGGGGACCAATTCACCCCTCCACTTT. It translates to CASSRQGTNSPLHF.

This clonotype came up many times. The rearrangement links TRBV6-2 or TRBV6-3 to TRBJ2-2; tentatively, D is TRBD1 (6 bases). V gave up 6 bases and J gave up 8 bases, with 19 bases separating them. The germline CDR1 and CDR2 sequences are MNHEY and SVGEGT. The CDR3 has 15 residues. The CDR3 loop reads CASRTGPGSRGELFF. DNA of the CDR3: TGTGCCAGCAGGACAGGTCCAGGCAGTCGTGGGGAGCTGTTTTTT.

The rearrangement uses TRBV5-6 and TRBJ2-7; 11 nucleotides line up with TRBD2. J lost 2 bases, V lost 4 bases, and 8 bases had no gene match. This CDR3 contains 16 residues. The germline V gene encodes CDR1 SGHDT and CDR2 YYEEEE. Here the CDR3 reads CASSKLAGGNPYEQYF. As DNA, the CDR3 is TGTGCCAGCAGCAAATTAGCGGGAGGGAATCCCTACGAGCAGTACTTC.

The CDR3 is CASSFSRSTDTQYF. The DNA for the CDR3 is TGTGCCAGCAGTTTCTCGCGGTCCACAGATACGCAGTATTTT. The chain links TRBV7-3 to TRBJ2-3; D is uncertain. V dropped 6 bases and J dropped 2 bases, with 12 bases sitting between them. CDR1 SGHTA and CDR2 FQGTGA come from the germline V gene. The CDR3 runs to 14 residues.

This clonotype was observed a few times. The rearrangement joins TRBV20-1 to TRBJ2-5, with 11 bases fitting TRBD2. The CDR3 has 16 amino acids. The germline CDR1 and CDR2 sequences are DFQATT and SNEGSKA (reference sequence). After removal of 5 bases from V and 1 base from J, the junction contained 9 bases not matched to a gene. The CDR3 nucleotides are TGCAGTGCTGAGGCCGGGACTAGCGGAGGCCAAGAGACCCAGTACTTC. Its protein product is CSAEAGTSGGQETQYF.

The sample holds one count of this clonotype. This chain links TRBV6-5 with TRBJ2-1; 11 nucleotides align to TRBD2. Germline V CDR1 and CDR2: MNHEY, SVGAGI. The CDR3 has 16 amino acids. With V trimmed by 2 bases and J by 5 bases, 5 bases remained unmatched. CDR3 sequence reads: CASSYTGTSGNNEQFF. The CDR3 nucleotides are TGTGCCAGCAGTTACACAGGGACTAGCGGCAACAATGAGCAGTTCTTC.